This T cell receptor (beta chain) was captured by sequencing in a study of PD-L1 blockade in urothelial cancer. About the research overall: Blood analysis took place 3 weeks (second dose) and 6 weeks after treatment start.

The germline gives CDR1 SGHRS, CDR2 YFSETQ. Between the trimmed V and J ends, which lost 0 bases and 5 bases, there was a span of 12 bases. There are 14 residues in the CDR3. Here immunoSEQ multiplex PCR was the method, and the copy in TCRdb shows in-frame clones only, minus some. The table shows some 67,000 clones, with about 89% occurring only once. This sequence was found in a man between 60 and 70 years old with urothelial cancer. Sequenced here: PBMCs, sampled around atezolizumab (anti-PD-L1) treatment. The chain is built from TRBV5-1 and TRBJ2-7; D remains unclear. CDR3 coding DNA: TGCGCCAGCAGCTTGGAATCCCCCCAGGACGAGCAGTACTTC. Translating it yields CASSLESPQDEQYF.